This T cell receptor (beta chain) was captured by sequencing in a study of blood T cell repertoires in COVID-19. Germline V CDR1 and CDR2: GTSNPN, SVGIG (reference sequence). V lost 0 bases and J 6 bases, leaving 9 bases between the germline ends. The CDR3 consists of 13 residues. In the source study's methods: Cell counts per sample came from amplifying reference gene primers. The table came from immunoSEQ multiplex PCR; TCRdb's copy has only in-frame clones and leaves some out. That table gives V, J and clone size, and the DNA gave D and trimming. Among 400,000 or so clones listed, 80% to 90% were seen once. Regarding this clone: This specimen includes other DNA sequences encoding the same CDR3.

The sequence derives from a man aged 25-45 years who had recovered from COVID-19. V and J are TRBV30 and TRBJ1-5, with D perhaps matching TRBD1 (6 bases). The material sequenced was PBMCs or T cells enriched from blood (not recorded which). The CDR3 DNA is TGTGCCTGGAGTGTCCAGGGGAGTCAGCCCCAGCATTTT. Residues: CAWSVQGSQPQHF.